This passage covers 5 T cell receptor beta chains from one sample sequenced in a study of regulatory T cells in long-lasting Graves disease (dated by TCRdb to the early 2020s). Library preparation used multiplex PCR. Sequencing relied on an Illumina HiSeq 4000. iRepertoire HTBI primers and Arm-PCR amplification of CDR3 regions were used to construct TCR beta libraries. Clones were called with MiXCR by TCRdb after fastp trimmed the public reads at Q25, and only in-frame beta chains were retained. Rows with a matching CDR3 protein are joined into one entry that keeps the most common DNA and genes. The sample table contains fewer than 550,000 distinct CDR3 sequences; only one count was recorded for about 16% of them. Roughly 25% of the sample comes from the top ten. The sample's time point label, decoded: newly diagnosed GD, antithyroid drugs for less than 3 months. For both TCR sequencing and RNA sequencing, RNA was extracted from PBMCs using TRIzol.

This sample was shared with a second study, whose subject was T cells in Graves' hyperthyroidism and ophthalmopathy.

The material was peripheral blood mononuclear cells (PBMCs), obtained at new diagnosis, from a patient treated with antithyroid drugs. Receptors originate from a woman aged 35-65 years with Graves disease. Donor details come from another sample of the same person, matched by shared clones.

The V call is TRBV28, the J call TRBJ2-7; 10 bases fit TRBD1. CDR3 length equals 17 residues. The ends lost 5 bases at V and 5 bases at J; junction bases unmatched: 15. Germline V gives CDR1 MDHEN, CDR2 SYDVKM. The CDR3 DNA is TGTGCCAGCAGTACGAATAGGGGGGACAGGGGTATCCACGAGCAGTACTTC. This codes for CASSTNRGDRGIHEQYF.

Many counts were recorded for this clonotype. The chain carries TRBV5-1 and TRBJ1-4; D uncertain. Germline lookup yields CDR1 SGHRS and CDR2 YFSETQ. There are 16 residues in the CDR3. Trimming left V 3 bases short and J 2 bases short, with 14 bases between. This CDR3 is CASSSTPPGTNEKLFF. CDR3 bases: TGCGCCAGCAGCTCCACACCGCCGGGTACTAATGAAAAACTGTTTTTT.

Remarks on this clonotype: This may be a read error: a much more frequent sequence differs by one nucleotide. The CDR3 does not end in the conserved phenylalanine or tryptophan, so this is likely a read error. The rearrangement joins TRBV5-1 to TRBJ1-2, with a tentative D call TRBD1 (5 bases). V lost 2 bases and J lost 0, with 11 bases in between. The CDR3 is 15 amino acids. Germline V lookup: CDR1 SGHRS, CDR2 YFSETQ. The CDR3 spells CASSFTGPTNYGYTL. The DNA for the CDR3 is TGCGCCAGCAGCTTTACAGGACCTACTAACTATGGCTACACCTTA.

This clonotype was detected only a few times. The rearrangement uses TRBV7-2 and TRBJ2-7; 7 positions agree with TRBD1. Trimming cost V 6 bases and J 3 bases; bases outside gene matches: 5. CDR1 SGHTA and CDR2 FQGNSA come from the germline V gene. This CDR3 comprises 13 residues. CDR3 nucleotide sequence: TGTGCCAGCAGGCCAGGGACAGTCTACGAGCAGTACTTC. Translation gives CASRPGTVYEQYF.

This clonotype was seen at least ten times. The chain is built from TRBV11-2 and TRBJ1-4, with D perhaps TRBD1 (5 bases). V was trimmed by 5 bases and J by 7 bases, leaving 11 bases between them. The CDR3 loop spans 13 amino acids. The germline V gene has CDR1 SGHAT and CDR2 FQNNGV. In nucleotides, the CDR3 is TGTGCCAGCAGCCTCAGGGAAGGTGAAAAACTGTTTTTT. Translation: CASSLREGEKLFF.